The text below deals with one TCR beta chain. The V and J ends lost 6 bases and 1 base respectively, with 20 bases between them. The CDR3 contains 17 residues. CDR1 and CDR2 from the germline V gene are LNHDA and SQIVND (reference sequence). The sample comes from a study of blood T cell repertoires in COVID-19. Study summary: Samples taken during acute and convalescent COVID-19 were collected in the United States, Italy and Spain. PBMCs, B-cell-depleted T cells, or T cells were the source of the cDNA or gDNA that made up the material.

Study processing details: The assay estimated nucleated cells by amplifying reference gene primers. The repertoire was sequenced with immunoSEQ multiplex PCR; TCRdb's copy has only in-frame clones and lacks some. V and J calls and clone size are given by that table; D and trimming were obtained from the DNA. The sample carries 40,000 or so clones, approximately 86% recorded once. The clonotype was recovered from a man in his forties with active COVID-19. Sequenced sample: peripheral blood. The rearrangement links TRBV19 to TRBJ2-3; tentative D call: TRBD2 (6 bases). For the CDR3, the DNA is TGTGCCAGTAGCCCCGGGGGATTGAACATGGGCACAGATACGCAGTATTTT. Translation gives CASSPGGLNMGTDTQYF.